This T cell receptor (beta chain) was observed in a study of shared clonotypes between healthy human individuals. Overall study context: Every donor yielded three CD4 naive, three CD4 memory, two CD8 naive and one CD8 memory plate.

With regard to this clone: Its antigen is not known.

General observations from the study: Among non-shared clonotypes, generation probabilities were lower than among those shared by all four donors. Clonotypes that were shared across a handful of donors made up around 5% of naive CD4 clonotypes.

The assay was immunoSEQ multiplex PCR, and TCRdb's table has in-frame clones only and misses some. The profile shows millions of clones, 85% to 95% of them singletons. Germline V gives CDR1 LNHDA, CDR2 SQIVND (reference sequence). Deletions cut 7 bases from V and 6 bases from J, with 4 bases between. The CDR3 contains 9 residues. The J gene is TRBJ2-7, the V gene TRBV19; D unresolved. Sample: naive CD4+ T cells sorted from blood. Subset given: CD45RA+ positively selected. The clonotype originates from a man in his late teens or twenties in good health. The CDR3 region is CASTTEQYF. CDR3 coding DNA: TGTGCCAGTACCACCGAGCAGTACTTC.